What follows are 30 T cell receptor beta chains derived from one specimen sequenced in a study of Ad26.COV2.S vaccination and SARS-CoV-2 variants. Treatment given: approximately 18 received Ad26.COV2.S at low or high dose, single or two shots; about 5 received placebo; per-sample allocation not given. Collection of the samples took place on day 63 after the first injection of vaccine or placebo. Sequencing used immunoSEQ multiplex PCR; TCRdb keeps in-frame clones, though not all of them. The sample consists of a few hundred thousand clones, roughly 86% of them appearing once. The sequencing used peripheral blood, collected in a trial of Ad26.COV2.S vaccine versus placebo. The receptors stem from a person aged 18 to 59 who received the Ad26.COV2.S COVID-19 vaccine or a placebo.

The chain is built from TRBV7-3 and TRBJ2-3; perhaps TRBD1 as D (5 bases). CDR1 SGHTA and CDR2 FQGTGA come from the germline V gene. There are 12 residues in the CDR3. V gave up 6 bases and J gave up 3 bases, with 7 bases separating them. The CDR3 DNA follows: TGTGCCAGCAGTACAGGTACAGATACGCAGTATTTT. Its translation: CASSTGTDTQYF.

The gene calls are TRBV20-1 and TRBJ1-2, with D unresolved. CDR3 length: 11 residues. The germline V gene has CDR1 DFQATT and CDR2 SNEGSKA (reference sequence). The V end lost 5 bases, the J end lost 5 bases, and 9 bases lay between the germline ends. CDR3 DNA sequence: TGCAGTGCTTACGAGGAGTATGGCTACACCTTC. It encodes CSAYEEYGYTF.

The genes are TRBV3-1 (or the pseudogene TRBV3-2) and TRBJ1-1, with a possible D match to TRBD1 (6 bases). Germline CDR1 LGHDT, CDR2 YNNKEL (reference sequence). The CDR3 extends over 15 amino acids. Between the trimmed V and J ends, which lost 0 bases and 4 bases, there was a span of 12 bases. The CDR3 loop reads CASSQDWQGFTEAFF. The CDR3 DNA sequence: TGTGCCAGCAGCCAAGATTGGCAGGGGTTCACTGAAGCTTTCTTT.

This clone showed up just a few times. The J gene is TRBJ1-4, the V gene TRBV15; D not certain. Germline V gene sequence: CDR1 LNHNV, CDR2 YYDKDF (reference sequence). Trimming removed 0 bases from V and 0 bases from J, with 8 bases in between. The CDR3 is 16 amino acids. CDR3 in DNA: TGTGCCACCAGCAGAGAGCCCCTTACAACTAATGAAAAACTGTTTTTT. This translates into CATSREPLTTNEKLFF.

The CDR3 nucleotides are TGCGCCAGCAGAGAGGGGAGGAACGAGGAGACCCAGTACTTC. It yields the protein CASREGRNEETQYF. V gene TRBV5-1 combines with J gene TRBJ2-5; tentatively, D is TRBD2 (6 bases). The CDR3 is made up of 14 amino acids. Germline V gene sequence: CDR1 SGHRS, CDR2 YFSETQ. The V and J ends lost 5 bases and 5 bases respectively, with 16 bases between them.

This clone was recorded at least ten times. This rearrangement joins TRBV2 to TRBJ2-5; 7 positions agree with TRBD2. The CDR3 covers 14 residues. J lost 2 bases, V lost 4 bases, and 4 bases had no gene match. CDR1 and CDR2 from the germline V gene are SNHLY and FYNNEI. Here the CDR3 reads CASSGDYLQETQYF. Here the CDR3 DNA reads TGTGCCAGCAGTGGGGACTACCTACAAGAGACCCAGTACTTC.

The J gene is TRBJ2-5, the V gene TRBV2; 15 bases are a match to TRBD2. V was clipped by 5 bases and J by 5 bases; unmatched bases: 6. Germline V lookup: CDR1 SNHLY, CDR2 FYNNEI. The CDR3 consists of 16 residues. As DNA, the CDR3 is TGTGCCAGCAGTCCCGGACTAGCGGGGGGGCTGGAGACCCAGTACTTC. It is translated as CASSPGLAGGLETQYF.

This rearrangement joins TRBV6-1 to TRBJ2-7; maybe TRBD2 (6 bases). This CDR3 spans 15 amino acids. Trimming cost V 2 bases and J 4 bases, with 15 bases left between them. Germline lookup yields CDR1 MNHNS and CDR2 SASEGT. The CDR3, as DNA: TGTGCCAGCAGTGAATGGGTAGCGGACCTATACGAGCAGTACTTC. Its protein is CASSEWVADLYEQYF.

This clone was counted at least ten times. This sequence joins TRBV7-9 and TRBJ1-5; 9 bases fit TRBD1. This CDR3 comprises 16 residues. V was clipped by 5 bases and J by 7 bases; unmatched bases: 12. Per germline, CDR1 SEHNR and CDR2 FQNEAQ (reference sequence). The CDR3 is CASSLSGTGRGQPQHF. In DNA form, the CDR3 reads TGTGCCAGCAGCCTTTCCGGGACAGGGAGAGGACAGCCCCAGCATTTT.

J is TRBJ1-5 and V is TRBV2, with 9 bases matching TRBD1. CDR1 is SNHLY, CDR2 FYNNEI, per germline. CDR3 size: 14 residues. The ends lost 7 bases at V and 5 bases at J; junction bases unmatched: 6. The CDR3 is CASTPTGGDQPQHF. CDR3 nucleotide sequence: TGTGCCAGCACCCCGACAGGGGGAGATCAGCCCCAGCATTTT.

This chain uses TRBV2 with TRBJ1-4; tentatively, D is TRBD1 (5 bases). Per the germline V gene, CDR1 is SNHLY and CDR2 is FYNNEI. The ends were cut back, 5 bases at V and 7 bases at J, with 23 bases in the middle. The CDR3 length is 17 residues. The CDR3 region is CASSRHQNPRVAEKLFF. The CDR3 nucleotides are TGTGCCAGCAGTCGACACCAAAACCCCAGGGTGGCTGAAAAACTGTTTTTT.

The chain carries TRBV7-2 and TRBJ2-5; a weak D match, TRBD2 (6 bases). Per germline, CDR1 SGHTA and CDR2 FQGNSA. This CDR3 comprises 16 residues. V was shortened by 5 bases and J by 1 base, with 17 bases between the two germline ends. The CDR3 reads CASSPSPTSPQETQYF. For the CDR3, the DNA is TGTGCCAGCAGCCCGAGCCCGACTAGTCCCCAAGAGACCCAGTACTTC.

The genes are TRBV5-4 and TRBJ2-7; 8 positions match TRBD1. The length of the CDR3 is 17 residues. Germline CDR1 reads SGHNT; CDR2 reads YYREEE (reference sequence). Trimming removed 4 bases from V and 0 bases from J; junction bases left unmatched: 12. The DNA for the CDR3 is TGTGCCAGCAGCCCTATTAGCGACAGGGGAGGCTCCTACGAGCAGTACTTC. It translates to CASSPISDRGGSYEQYF.

The chain recombines TRBV5-1 with TRBJ2-2, with 8 bases matching TRBD1. This CDR3 has 15 residues. V shed 4 bases, J shed 4 bases, and the junction held 6 bases outside the gene matches. Germline V gives CDR1 SGHRS, CDR2 YFSETQ. The CDR3: CASSMTGVPTGELFF. The CDR3 nucleotides read TGCGCCAGCAGCATGACAGGGGTTCCCACCGGGGAGCTGTTTTTT.

This clone was recorded a few times. The chain links TRBV6-8 to TRBJ1-5, with 7 bases aligning to TRBD1. The germline gives CDR1 MNHGY, CDR2 SAAAGT. The CDR3 is 15 amino acids. V lost 6 bases to trimming and J lost 6 bases; unmatched junction nucleotides: 11. CDR3 in amino acids: CASSFTGVGCQPQHF. As DNA, the CDR3 is TGTGCCAGCAGCTTTACAGGGGTAGGGTGTCAGCCCCAGCATTTT.

The chain carries TRBV19 and TRBJ1-5; D unresolved. V was pared by 1 base and J by 5 bases, with 6 bases between. Per the germline V gene, CDR1 is LNHDA and CDR2 is SQIVND (reference sequence). There are 13 residues in the CDR3. The CDR3 here is CASSIVPYQPQHF. In nucleotides, the CDR3 is TGTGCCAGTAGTATAGTACCGTATCAGCCCCAGCATTTT.

This chain joins TRBV5-6 and TRBJ1-2; D is possibly TRBD1 (5 bases). V lost 5 bases and J lost 2, with 16 bases in between. Germline lookup yields CDR1 SGHDT and CDR2 YYEEEE. This CDR3 has 15 residues. The CDR3 region has the DNA TGTGCCAGCAGTTTCCCAACAGGCGTAAACTATGGCTACACCTTC. It is translated as CASSFPTGVNYGYTF.

The chain couples TRBV2 to TRBJ2-1; TRBD2 agrees at 10 bases. The CDR3 spans 15 residues. CDR1 is SNHLY and CDR2 is FYNNEI in the germline V gene. Losses at the gene ends were 7 bases for V and 7 bases for J; bases not matched to a gene: 10. The CDR3 nucleotides read TGTGCCAGCATGGGCATAGCGGGAGGCAAGAATGAGCAGTTCTTC. Translation gives CASMGIAGGKNEQFF.

The V call is TRBV7-2, the J call TRBJ2-1; a weak D match, TRBD2 (6 bases). The ends were cut back, 2 bases at V and 7 bases at J, with 15 bases in the middle. The germline CDR1 and CDR2 sequences are SGHTA and FQGNSA. The CDR3 totals 15 residues. CDR3 amino acids: CASSLMLDGGNEQFF. In DNA form, the CDR3 reads TGTGCCAGCAGCTTAATGCTGGACGGAGGGAATGAGCAGTTCTTC.

The chain recombines TRBV5-4 with TRBJ1-2, with D perhaps TRBD1 (6 bases). Trimming removed 2 bases at V and 3 bases at J, with 14 bases between. Germline CDR1 and CDR2: SGHNT and YYREEE (reference sequence). This CDR3 is built from 15 residues. This chain's CDR3 is CASSLPQGLDYGYTF. Here the CDR3 DNA reads TGTGCCAGCAGCTTACCCCAGGGGTTGGACTATGGCTACACCTTC. Together with reference TRBV5-4 and TRBJ1-2, the CDR3 gives the full variable domain: ETGVTQSPTHLIKTRGQQVTLRCSSQSGHNTVSWYQQALGQGPQFIFQYYREEENGRGNFPPRFSGLQFPNYSSELNVNALELDDSALYLCASSLPQGLDYGYTFGSGTRLTVV.

This chain uses TRBV10-2 with TRBJ1-2; D might be TRBD1 (6 bases). Trimming took off 6 bases at V and 5 bases at J, with 19 bases between the two ends. Per the germline V gene, CDR1 is WSHSY and CDR2 is SAAADI. This CDR3 comprises 15 residues. CDR3 sequence reads: CASSQGRAVLYGYTF. In DNA, the CDR3 is TGCGCCAGCAGCCAGGGGAGGGCCGTCCTTTATGGCTACACCTTC.

The rearrangement links TRBV14 to TRBJ1-2; unclear D gene. The germline V gene encodes CDR1 SGHDN and CDR2 FVKESK. This CDR3 is 16 amino acids long. Trimming took 1 base from V and 1 from J, leaving 13 bases between them. The CDR3 nucleotides read TGTGCCAGCAGCCAAGGGCCAGCAGCTATTAACTATGGCTACACCTTC. Encoded protein: CASSQGPAAINYGYTF.

The chain recombines TRBV11-2 with TRBJ2-1, with 9 bases fitting TRBD2. Germline V lookup: CDR1 SGHAT, CDR2 FQNNGV. V lost 3 bases, J lost 13 bases, and 7 bases stayed unmatched. The CDR3 spans 13 residues. The CDR3 loop reads CASSFGAGGEQFF. CDR3 in DNA: TGTGCCAGCAGCTTTGGGGCGGGAGGGGAACAGTTCTTC.

The V call is TRBV28, the J call TRBJ2-5; D is perhaps TRBD1 or TRBD2 (5 bases each). The CDR3 runs to 13 residues. The V gene's germline CDR1 is MDHEN and CDR2 SYDVKM. V lost 6 bases to trimming and J lost 1 base, with 9 bases between them. CDR3 DNA: TGTGCCAGCAGCAAGGGGAGCCAAGAGACCCAGTACTTC. Its translation: CASSKGSQETQYF.

The CDR3 DNA follows: TGCAGTGCTAGAGACTGGGACGAGCAGTACTTC. This gives the protein CSARDWDEQYF. The rearrangement joins TRBV20-1 to TRBJ2-7; D uncertain. The CDR3 has 11 amino acids. Germline V gene data show CDR1 as DFQATT and CDR2 as SNEGSKA (reference sequence). Trimming removed 0 bases at V and 5 bases at J, with 5 bases between.

This clone was seen a few times. The chain couples TRBV4-1 to TRBJ2-2; TRBD1 might be the D (5 bases). The germline CDR1 and CDR2 sequences are MGHRA and YSYEKL. This CDR3 region has 14 residues. Trimming removed 6 bases at V and 1 base at J, with 9 bases between. The CDR3 loop is CASRKTGNTGELFF. DNA of the CDR3: TGCGCCAGCAGAAAAACAGGGAACACCGGGGAGCTGTTTTTT.

The chain couples TRBV30 to TRBJ2-5; the match to TRBD1 covers 7 bases. The CDR3 totals 18 residues. After removal of 0 bases from V and 3 bases from J, the junction contained 16 bases not matched to a gene. Germline-derived CDR1 and CDR2 are GTSNPN and SVGIG (reference sequence). CDR3: CAWSVRRTGMVYKETQYF. The CDR3 coding sequence is TGTGCCTGGAGTGTAAGACGGACAGGAATGGTCTACAAAGAGACCCAGTACTTC. Full variable domain (outside the CDR3, taken from reference TRBV30 and TRBJ2-5): SQTIHQWPATLVQPVGSPLSLECTVEGTSNPNLYWYRQAAGRGLQLLFYSVGIGQISSEVPQNLSASRPQDRQFILSSKKLLLSDSGFYLCAWSVRRTGMVYKETQYFGPGTRLLVL.

This chain uses TRBV7-2 with TRBJ2-7; 14 nucleotides match TRBD2. Germline CDR1 reads SGHTA; CDR2 reads FQGNSA. J lost 7 bases, V lost 5 bases, and 7 bases had no gene match. This CDR3 is built from 15 residues. In DNA, the CDR3 is TGTGCCAGCAGCAAGGGACTAGCGGGGGTTTGGGAGCAGTACTTC. It specifies CASSKGLAGVWEQYF.

The gene calls are TRBV30 and TRBJ2-2; D is possibly TRBD1 (6 bases). The V gene lost 7 bases and the J gene lost 6 bases, with 15 bases spanning the gap. The CDR3 is 13 residues long. In germline, CDR1 is GTSNPN, CDR2 SVGIG (reference sequence). CDR3 DNA sequence: TGTGCCTTGAACAGGGTTGAAGCCGGGGAGCTGTTTTTT. Translating gives CALNRVEAGELFF.

The chain has TRBV6-5 and TRBJ1-4; D is unclear. This CDR3 has 14 residues. CDR1 is MNHEY, CDR2 SVGAGI, per germline. V was pared by 0 bases and J by 7 bases, with 9 bases between. The DNA of the CDR3 is TGTGCCAGCAGTTACTCGTCGGGAGGTGAAAAACTGTTTTTT. The encoded protein is CASSYSSGGEKLFF.